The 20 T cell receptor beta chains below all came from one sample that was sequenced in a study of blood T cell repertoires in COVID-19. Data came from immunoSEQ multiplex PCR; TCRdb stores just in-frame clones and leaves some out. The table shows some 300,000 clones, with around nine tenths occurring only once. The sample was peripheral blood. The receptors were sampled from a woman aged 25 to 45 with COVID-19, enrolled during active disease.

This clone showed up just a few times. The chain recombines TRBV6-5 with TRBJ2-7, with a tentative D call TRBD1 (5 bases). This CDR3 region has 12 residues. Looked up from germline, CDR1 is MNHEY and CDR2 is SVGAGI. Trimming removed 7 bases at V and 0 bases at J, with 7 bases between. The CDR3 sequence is CASNRPSYEQYV. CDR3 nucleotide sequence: TGTGCCAGCAACAGGCCCTCCTACGAGCAGTACGTC.

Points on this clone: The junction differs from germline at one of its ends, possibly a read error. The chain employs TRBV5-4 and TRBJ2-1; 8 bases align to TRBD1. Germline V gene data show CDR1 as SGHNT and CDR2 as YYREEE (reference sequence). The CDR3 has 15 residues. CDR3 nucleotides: TGTGCCAGCAGCCCGTCGGGACAGGTAGGCCCCACCTTTGTCTTC. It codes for CASSPSGQVGPTFVF.

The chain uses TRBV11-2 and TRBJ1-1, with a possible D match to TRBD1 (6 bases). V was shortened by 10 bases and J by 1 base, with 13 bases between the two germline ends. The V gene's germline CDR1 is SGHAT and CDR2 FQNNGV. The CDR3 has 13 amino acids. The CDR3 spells CATNRDQNTEAFF. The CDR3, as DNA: TGTGCCACCAACAGGGACCAGAACACTGAAGCTTTCTTT.

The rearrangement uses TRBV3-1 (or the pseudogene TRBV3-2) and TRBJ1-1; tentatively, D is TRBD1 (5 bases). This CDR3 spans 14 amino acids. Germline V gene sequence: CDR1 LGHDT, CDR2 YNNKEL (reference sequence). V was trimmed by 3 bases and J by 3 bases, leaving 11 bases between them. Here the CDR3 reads CASSHSTDHTEAFF. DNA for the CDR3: TGTGCCAGCAGCCACTCGACAGATCACACTGAAGCTTTCTTT.

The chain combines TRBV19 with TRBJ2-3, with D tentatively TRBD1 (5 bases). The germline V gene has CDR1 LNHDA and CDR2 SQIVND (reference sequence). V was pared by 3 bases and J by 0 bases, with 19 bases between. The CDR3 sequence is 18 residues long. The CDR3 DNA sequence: TGTGCCAGTAGTATGGGGCGAGACAGCAGAGCTAGCACAGATACGCAGTATTTT. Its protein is CASSMGRDSRASTDTQYF. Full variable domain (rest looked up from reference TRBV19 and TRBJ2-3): DGGITQSPKYLFRKEGQNVTLSCEQNLNHDAMYWYRQDPGQGLRLIYYSQIVNDFQKGDIAEGYSVSREKKESFPLTVTSAQKNPTAFYLCASSMGRDSRASTDTQYFGPGTRLTVL.

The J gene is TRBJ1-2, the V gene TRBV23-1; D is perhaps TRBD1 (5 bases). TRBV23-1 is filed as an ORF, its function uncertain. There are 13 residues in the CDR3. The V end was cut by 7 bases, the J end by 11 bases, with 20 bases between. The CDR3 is CASTLPLAGKYTF. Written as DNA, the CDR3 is TGCGCCAGCACCCTACCCCTCGCAGGGAAGTACACCTTC.

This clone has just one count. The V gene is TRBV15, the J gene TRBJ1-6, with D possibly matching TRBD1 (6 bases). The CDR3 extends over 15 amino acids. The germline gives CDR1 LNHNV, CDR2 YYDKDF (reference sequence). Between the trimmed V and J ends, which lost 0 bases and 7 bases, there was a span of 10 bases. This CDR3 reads CATSRDRGWNSPLHF. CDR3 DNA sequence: TGTGCCACCAGCAGAGACAGGGGCTGGAATTCACCCCTCCACTTT.

As DNA, the CDR3 is TGTGCCAGCAGTTGGAGCGGGGGCTCCTACGAGCAGTACTTC. Encoded protein: CASSWSGGSYEQYF. The chain uses TRBV6-2 or TRBV6-3 and TRBJ2-7; 8 bases agree with TRBD2. In germline, CDR1 is MNHEY, CDR2 SVGEGT. CDR3 size: 14 residues. The ends lost 4 bases at V and 0 bases at J; junction bases unmatched: 2.

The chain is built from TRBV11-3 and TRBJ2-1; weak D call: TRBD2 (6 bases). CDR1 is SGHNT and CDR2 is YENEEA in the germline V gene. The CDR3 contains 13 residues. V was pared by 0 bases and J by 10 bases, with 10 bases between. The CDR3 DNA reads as TGTGCCAGCAGCTTAGACGGGGACTCCGAGCAGTTCTTC. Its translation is CASSLDGDSEQFF.

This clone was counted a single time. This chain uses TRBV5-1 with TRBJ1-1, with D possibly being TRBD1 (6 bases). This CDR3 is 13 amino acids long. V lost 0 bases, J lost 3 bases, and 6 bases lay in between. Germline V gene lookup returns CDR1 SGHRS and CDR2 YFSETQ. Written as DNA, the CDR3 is TGCGCCAGCAGCTTGGGACAGGACACTGAAGCTTTCTTT. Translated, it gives CASSLGQDTEAFF.

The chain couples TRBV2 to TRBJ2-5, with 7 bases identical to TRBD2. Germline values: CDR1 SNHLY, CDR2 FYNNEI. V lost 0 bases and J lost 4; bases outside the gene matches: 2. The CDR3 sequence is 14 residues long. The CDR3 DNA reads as TGTGCCAGCAGTGAAGCGCGGGGGAGAGAGACCCAGTACTTC. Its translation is CASSEARGRETQYF.

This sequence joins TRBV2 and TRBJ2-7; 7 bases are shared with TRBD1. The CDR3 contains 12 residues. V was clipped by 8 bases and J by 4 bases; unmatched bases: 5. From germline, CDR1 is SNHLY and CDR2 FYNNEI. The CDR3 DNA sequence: TGTGCCAGCTGGGAGACAGGGTACGAGCAGTACTTC. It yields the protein CASWETGYEQYF.

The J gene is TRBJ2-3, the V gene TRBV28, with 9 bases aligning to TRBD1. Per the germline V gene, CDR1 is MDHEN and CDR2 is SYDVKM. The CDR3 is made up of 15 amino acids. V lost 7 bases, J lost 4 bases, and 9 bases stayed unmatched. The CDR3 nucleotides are TGTGCCAGCATTACTACAGGGGGCGGCTCAGATACGCAGTATTTT. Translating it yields CASITTGGGSDTQYF.

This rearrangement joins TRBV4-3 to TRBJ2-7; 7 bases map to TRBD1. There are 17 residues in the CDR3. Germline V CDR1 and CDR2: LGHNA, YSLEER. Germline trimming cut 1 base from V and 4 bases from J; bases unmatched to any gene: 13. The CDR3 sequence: CASSQGPDNRGNYEQYF. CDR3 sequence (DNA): TGCGCCAGCAGCCAAGGTCCCGATAACAGGGGTAATTACGAGCAGTACTTC.

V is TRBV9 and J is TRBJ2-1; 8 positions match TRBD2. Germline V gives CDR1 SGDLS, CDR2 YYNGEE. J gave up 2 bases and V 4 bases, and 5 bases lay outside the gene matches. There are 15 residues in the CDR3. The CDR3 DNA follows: TGTGCCAGCAGCACCGGGGGGGCTCCCTACAATGAGCAGTTCTTC. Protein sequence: CASSTGGAPYNEQFF.

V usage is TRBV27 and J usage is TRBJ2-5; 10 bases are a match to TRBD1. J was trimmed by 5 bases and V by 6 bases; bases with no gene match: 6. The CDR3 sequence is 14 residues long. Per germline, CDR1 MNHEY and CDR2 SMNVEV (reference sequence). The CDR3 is CASSLLTGGETQYF. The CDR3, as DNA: TGTGCCAGCAGCCTATTGACAGGGGGCGAGACCCAGTACTTC.

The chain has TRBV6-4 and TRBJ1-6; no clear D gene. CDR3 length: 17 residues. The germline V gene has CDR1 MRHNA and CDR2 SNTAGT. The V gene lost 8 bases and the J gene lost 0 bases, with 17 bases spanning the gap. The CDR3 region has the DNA TGTGCCAGCCTGAACTCGATCCCGAGCTCCTATAATTCACCCCTCCACTTT. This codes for CASLNSIPSSYNSPLHF.

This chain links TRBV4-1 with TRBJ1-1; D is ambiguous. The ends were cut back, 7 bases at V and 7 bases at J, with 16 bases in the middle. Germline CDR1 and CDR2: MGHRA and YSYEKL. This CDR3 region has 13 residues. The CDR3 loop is CASTLRERGEAFF. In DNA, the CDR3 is TGCGCCAGCACCCTGCGGGAGAGAGGTGAAGCTTTCTTT.

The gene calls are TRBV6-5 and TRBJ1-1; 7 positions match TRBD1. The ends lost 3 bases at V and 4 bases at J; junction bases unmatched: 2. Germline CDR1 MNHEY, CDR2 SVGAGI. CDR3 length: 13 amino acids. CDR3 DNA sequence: TGTGCCAGCAGTTATCGGACAGGCACTGAAGCTTTCTTT. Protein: CASSYRTGTEAFF.

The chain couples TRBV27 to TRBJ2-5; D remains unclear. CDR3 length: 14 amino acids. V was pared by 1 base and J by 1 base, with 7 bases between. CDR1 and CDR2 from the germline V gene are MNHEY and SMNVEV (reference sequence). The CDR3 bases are TGTGCCAGCAGTTTATTGGGCATCCAAGAGACCCAGTACTTC. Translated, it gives CASSLLGIQETQYF.